This T cell receptor beta chain was sequenced during a study of cytomegalovirus exposure and HLA in healthy donors. Study information: About 83 million unique TCRs from HLA-typed donors made up an early data release. Study-wide points: Later on, an analysis found that several of the most significant clusters appeared to be linked to common viral pathogens, which included parvovirus B19. In a later analysis, a missense DCLRE1C variant was linked to TCR beta V- and J-gene trimming.

Both 60 Vbeta primers and 13 Jbeta primers went into the PCR. The data were produced by immunoSEQ multiplex PCR, yet TCRdb's version contains in-frame clones alone and is incomplete. Of 200,000 or so clones listed, 80% to 85% were seen once; the top ten hold approximately 2%. Turning to this clone: Its antigen is as yet unknown.

Despite likely unrecorded immune exposures, the donors were nominally healthy at the time of sampling. Germline CDR1 is SGHNT and CDR2 is YYREEE (reference sequence). The CDR3 runs to 16 residues. Trimming stripped 4 bases from V and 5 bases from J, with 21 bases between. Sample: PBMCs. The sequence came from a woman between 18 and 29 years old in good health and CMV-seropositive. The chain employs TRBV5-4 and TRBJ2-5; tentatively, D is TRBD2 (6 bases). The CDR3 region is CASSEEGLGLGETQYF. CDR3 bases: TGTGCCAGCAGCGAGGAGGGTCTGGGGCTGGGGGAGACCCAGTACTTC.